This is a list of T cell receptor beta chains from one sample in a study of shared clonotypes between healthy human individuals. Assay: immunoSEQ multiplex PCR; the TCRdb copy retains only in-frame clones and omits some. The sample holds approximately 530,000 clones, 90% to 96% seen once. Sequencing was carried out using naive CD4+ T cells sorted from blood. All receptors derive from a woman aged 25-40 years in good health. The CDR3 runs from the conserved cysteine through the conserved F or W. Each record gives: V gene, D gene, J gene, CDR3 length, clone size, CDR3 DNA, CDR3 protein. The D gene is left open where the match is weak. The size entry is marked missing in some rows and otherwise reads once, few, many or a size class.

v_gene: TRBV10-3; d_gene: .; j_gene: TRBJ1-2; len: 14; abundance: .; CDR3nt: TGTGCCATCAGTCAACTGGACGGCCTCTATGGCTACACCTTC; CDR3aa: CAISQLDGLYGYTF
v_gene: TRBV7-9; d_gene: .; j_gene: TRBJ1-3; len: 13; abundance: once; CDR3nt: TGTGCCAGCAGCTCAAGGGGGGGAAACACCATATATTTT; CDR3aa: CASSSRGGNTIYF
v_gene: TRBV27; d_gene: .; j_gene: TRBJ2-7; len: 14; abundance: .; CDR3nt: TGTGCCAGCAGATATAGCGGAAGTTCCTACGAGCAGTACTTC; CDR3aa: CASRYSGSSYEQYF
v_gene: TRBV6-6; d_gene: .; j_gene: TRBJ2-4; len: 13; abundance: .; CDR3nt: TGTGCCAGCGGGCTCACCGGGGGAAACATTCAGTACTTC; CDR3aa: CASGLTGGNIQYF
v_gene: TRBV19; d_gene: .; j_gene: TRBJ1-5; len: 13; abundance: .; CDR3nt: TGTGCCAGTAGTAACCACCCCGGGCAGCCCCAGCATTTT; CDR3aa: CASSNHPGQPQHF
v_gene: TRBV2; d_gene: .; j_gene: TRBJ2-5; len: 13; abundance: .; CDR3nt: TGTGCCAGCAGGACCGGAAGGCGGGAGACCCAGTACTTC; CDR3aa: CASRTGRRETQYF
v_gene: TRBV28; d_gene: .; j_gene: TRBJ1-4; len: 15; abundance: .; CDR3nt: TGTGCCAGCAACGACCCCCAGGGTTCTAATGAAAAACTGTTTTTT; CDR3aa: CASNDPQGSNEKLFF
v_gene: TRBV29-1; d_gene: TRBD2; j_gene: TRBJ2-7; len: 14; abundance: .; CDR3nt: TGCAGCGCCTCGAAACTAGCGGGAACCAACGAGCAGTACTTC; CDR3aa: CSASKLAGTNEQYF
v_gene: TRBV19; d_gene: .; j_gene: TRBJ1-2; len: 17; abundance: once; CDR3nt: TGTGCCAGTAGTATGGCGGGGCGAAGGGCAACTAACTATGGCTACACCTTC; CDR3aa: CASSMAGRRATNYGYTF
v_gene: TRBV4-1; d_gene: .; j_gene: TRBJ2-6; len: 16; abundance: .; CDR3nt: TGCGCCAGCAGCCAAGAGGACAGCTCTGGGGCCAACGTCCTGACTTTC; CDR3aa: CASSQEDSSGANVLTF
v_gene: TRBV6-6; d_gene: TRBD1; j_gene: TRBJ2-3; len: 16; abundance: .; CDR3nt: TGTGCCAGCAGTTATGGTCAGGGGGCGCGGGCAGATACGCAGTATTTT; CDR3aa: CASSYGQGARADTQYF
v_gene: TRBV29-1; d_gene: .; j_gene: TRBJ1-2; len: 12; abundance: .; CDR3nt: TGCAGCGGAGGGTCAGGAAACTATGGCTACACCTTC; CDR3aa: CSGGSGNYGYTF
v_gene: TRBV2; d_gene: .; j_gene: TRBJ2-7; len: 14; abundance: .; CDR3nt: TGTGCCAGCAGTGTATGGGCAGGGAACTACGAGCAGTACTTC; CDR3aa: CASSVWAGNYEQYF
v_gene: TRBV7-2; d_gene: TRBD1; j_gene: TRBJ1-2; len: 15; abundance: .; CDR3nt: TGTGCCAGCAGCTTAGTGCGGGACAGGGGCTATGGCTACACCTTC; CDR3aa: CASSLVRDRGYGYTF
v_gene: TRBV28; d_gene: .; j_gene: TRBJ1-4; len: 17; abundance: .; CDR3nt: TGTGCCAGCAGTGGGGGGGGAGAAGCCGCAACTAATGAAAAACTGTTTTTT; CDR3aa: CASSGGGEAATNEKLFF
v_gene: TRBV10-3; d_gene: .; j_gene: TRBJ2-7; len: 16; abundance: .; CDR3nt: TGTGCCATCAGTGGAGGGAGAAGGGACCGCTCCTACGAGCAGTACTTC; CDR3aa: CAISGGRRDRSYEQYF
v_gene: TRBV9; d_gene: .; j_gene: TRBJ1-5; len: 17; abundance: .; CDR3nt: TGTGCCAGCAGCGTAGGTCCTGGGGTCTATAGCAATCAGCCCCAGCATTTT; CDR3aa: CASSVGPGVYSNQPQHF